The 27 T cell receptor beta chains below all came from one sample that was sequenced in a study of identifying expanded T cells in peripheral blood (dated by TCRdb to between 2018 and 2021). Library method: the immunoSEQ multiplex PCR assay. TCRdb holds this immuneACCESS table with in-frame rearrangements only. Some clones are missing; in checked studies, unresolved V genes explain under half, and the rest has no known cause. This sample comprises about 90,000 clones, 70% to 90% of them detected only once. The top ten constitute over 5% of the sample. Input material: blood. These receptors were collected from a person aged 18 to 75 in good health.

In this sample, this clone turned up a few times. V is TRBV2 and J is TRBJ2-2, with 7 bases fitting TRBD2. The J segment lost 4 bases and the V segment lost 4 bases, leaving 21 bases of the junction unmatched. CDR1 is SNHLY, CDR2 FYNNEI, per germline. This CDR3 region has 20 residues. CDR3 region: CASSGPSKGRGSRITGELFF. In nucleotides, the CDR3 is TGTGCCAGCAGTGGACCCTCGAAGGGGCGGGGGTCAAGAATCACCGGGGAGCTGTTTTTT.

The CDR3 protein is CASRRAVSYEQYF. The CDR3 nucleotides read TGTGCCAGCAGACGGGCCGTCTCCTACGAGCAGTACTTC. This chain links TRBV6-5 with TRBJ2-7, with no clear D. The germline V gene encodes CDR1 MNHEY and CDR2 SVGAGI. V lost 6 bases and J 0 bases, leaving 9 bases between the germline ends. There are 13 residues in the CDR3.

The chain carries TRBV11-3 and TRBJ2-3, with a tentative D call TRBD1 (6 bases). V was trimmed by 2 bases and J by 2 bases, leaving 14 bases between them. The length of the CDR3 is 16 residues. Germline loops: CDR1 SGHNT, CDR2 YENEEA. The CDR3 DNA follows: TGTGCCAGCAGCTTAACAGGGTCCGACCACACAGATACGCAGTATTTT. Translation gives CASSLTGSDHTDTQYF.

The chain joins TRBV7-9 to TRBJ2-7, with 7 bases that match TRBD1. This CDR3 comprises 15 residues. The V gene end was trimmed by 4 bases and the J gene end by 0 bases; junction bases not matched to a gene: 6. Germline V gene lookup returns CDR1 SEHNR and CDR2 FQNEAQ (reference sequence). CDR3 sequence (DNA): TGTGCCAGCAGCTCAGGACAGGAGCCCTCCTACGAGCAGTACTTC. Translating gives CASSSGQEPSYEQYF.

This clone has only one observation. V gene TRBV6-5 combines with J gene TRBJ1-2; TRBD1 aligns across 9 bases. The germline V gene encodes CDR1 MNHEY and CDR2 SVGAGI. V dropped 6 bases and J dropped 5; count of bases not matched to a gene: 4. The CDR3 consists of 13 residues. The CDR3 region is CASSLTGGYGYTF. The CDR3 coding sequence is TGTGCCAGCAGCCTGACAGGGGGGTATGGCTACACCTTC.

This chain uses TRBV5-1 with TRBJ1-2; D uncertain. Germline assignment: CDR1 SGHRS and CDR2 YFSETQ. The CDR3 is made up of 14 amino acids. Deletions cut 0 bases from V and 8 bases from J, with 14 bases between. In DNA, the CDR3 is TGCGCCAGCAGCTTGGCCGTGGAGGGTCTGGGCTACACCTTC. Translated, it gives CASSLAVEGLGYTF.

In its sample, this clone was seen once. The chain uses TRBV2 and TRBJ2-1; D not resolved. CDR1 is SNHLY and CDR2 is FYNNEI in the germline V gene. CDR3 length equals 15 residues. The germline V and J ends were trimmed by 8 bases and 7 bases, with 21 bases remaining between them. The CDR3 is CASVRSLAVTNEQFF. The DNA of the CDR3 is TGTGCCAGCGTACGATCGCTCGCTGTTACTAATGAGCAGTTCTTC. Filled out from reference TRBV2 and TRBJ2-1, the complete variable domain reads EPEVTQTPSHQVTQMGQEVILRCVPISNHLYFYWYRQILGQKVEFLVSFYNNEISEKSEIFDDQFSVERPDGSNFTLKIRSTKLEDSAMYFCASVRSLAVTNEQFFGPGTRLTVL.

This clone was observed a few times. CDR3 bases: TGTGCCAGCAGCCTAGTCCCCCCCGGGGAGCTGTTTTTT. It specifies CASSLVPPGELFF. This rearrangement joins TRBV9 to TRBJ2-2; D uncertain. The V end lost 4 bases, the J end lost 6 bases, and 10 bases lay between the germline ends. The germline V gene has CDR1 SGDLS and CDR2 YYNGEE. The length of the CDR3 is 13 residues. The entire variable domain, with the rest obtained from reference TRBV9 and TRBJ2-2, is as follows: DSGVTQTPKHLITATGQRVTLRCSPRSGDLSVYWYQQSLDQGLQFLIQYYNGEERAKGNILERFSAQQFPDLHSELNLSSLELGDSALYFCASSLVPPGELFFGEGSRLTVL.

With regard to this clone: Germline is not matched at one junction end, which may reflect a read error. V gene TRBV30 combines with J gene TRBJ2-2, with D possibly TRBD1 on 5 matching bases. The CDR3 has 13 amino acids. Germline CDR1 GTSNPN, CDR2 SVGIG (reference sequence). The DNA of the CDR3 is TGCGGAATCAGCAGGGAAACTAAAAGGGAGCTGTTTTTT. This translates into CGISRETKRELFF.

CDR3 loop: CASSRQYQETQYF. CDR3 DNA sequence: TGTGCCAGCAGCCGACAGTACCAAGAGACCCAGTACTTC. The chain uses TRBV11-1 and TRBJ2-5; maybe TRBD1 (5 bases). CDR1 is SGHAT, CDR2 FQDESV, per germline (reference sequence). The V end lost 5 bases, the J end lost 0 bases, and 7 bases lay between the germline ends. This CDR3 contains 13 residues.

The V call is TRBV11-3, the J call TRBJ2-3; 10 positions match TRBD2. The germline gives CDR1 SGHNT, CDR2 YENEEA. This CDR3 comprises 15 residues. Trimming cost V 1 base and J 6 bases; bases outside gene matches: 4. The CDR3 nucleotides are TGTGCCAGCAGCTTAGGGGGACTAGCGAAGGATACGCAGTATTTT. Its protein product is CASSLGGLAKDTQYF.

The chain employs TRBV7-9 and TRBJ2-1; no clear D. The CDR3 has 12 residues. Germline loops: CDR1 SEHNR, CDR2 FQNEAQ (reference sequence). V shed 3 bases and J shed 8 bases, with 8 bases lying between them. DNA for the CDR3: TGTGCCAGCAGCTTCTTGCCCGATGAGCAGTTCTTC. This translates into CASSFLPDEQFF.

Details on this clone: Other DNA sequences in the sample encode the same CDR3. This rearrangement joins TRBV18 to TRBJ1-1; 7 positions match TRBD1. After removal of 2 bases from V and 3 bases from J, the junction contained 0 bases not matched to a gene. Per the germline V gene, CDR1 is KGHSH and CDR2 is LQKENI. CDR3 length: 13 amino acids. The CDR3 nucleotides read TGTGCCAGCTCACCAACAGGGGACACTGAAGCTTTCTTT. The encoded protein is CASSPTGDTEAFF.

The chain couples TRBV18 to TRBJ2-3; D might be TRBD1 or TRBD2, each matching 5 bases. The CDR3 has 13 amino acids. V shed 11 bases and J shed 1 base, with 13 bases lying between them. The V gene's germline CDR1 is KGHSH and CDR2 LQKENI. Here the CDR3 reads CAGRGGGTDTQYF. For the CDR3, the DNA is TGTGCCGGCCGGGGCGGAGGCACAGATACGCAGTATTTT.

CDR3 nucleotide sequence: TGTGCCAGCAAAGCGGGCGCTGGGGCCAACGTCCTGACTTTC. It yields the protein CASKAGAGANVLTF. The V call is TRBV2, the J call TRBJ2-6, with a tentative D call TRBD2 (6 bases). V gave up 7 bases and J gave up 2 bases, with 9 bases separating them. The CDR3 is 14 residues long. Germline loops: CDR1 SNHLY, CDR2 FYNNEI.

This chain uses TRBV14 with TRBJ2-2; D might be TRBD2 (5 bases). V was clipped by 1 base and J by 6 bases, with 15 bases between them. This CDR3 has 16 residues. Germline-derived CDR1 and CDR2 are SGHDN and FVKESK. CDR3 protein: CASSQGRAELPGELFF. The CDR3 DNA is TGTGCCAGCAGCCAAGGGCGGGCTGAACTCCCCGGGGAGCTGTTTTTT.

The chain has TRBV6-5 and TRBJ2-3; perhaps TRBD2 as D (5 bases). The CDR3 spans 15 residues. In germline, CDR1 is MNHEY, CDR2 SVGAGI. Trimming took 10 bases from V and 0 from J, leaving 17 bases between them. CDR3 sequence: CATSSDFSSTDTQYF. CDR3 nucleotide sequence: TGTGCCACCTCCTCGGACTTCTCTAGCACAGATACGCAGTATTTT.

The genes are TRBV4-3 and TRBJ2-3; possibly TRBD2 for D (6 bases). The CDR3 is 16 amino acids. Trimming left V 0 bases short and J 4 bases short, with 14 bases between. Germline V gene lookup returns CDR1 LGHNA and CDR2 YSLEER. CDR3 loop: CASSQDILTRSDTQYF. The CDR3 DNA reads TGCGCCAGCAGCCAAGACATCTTGACTAGGTCAGATACGCAGTATTTT.

V is TRBV30 and J is TRBJ1-2; a weak D match, TRBD1 (5 bases). The CDR3 is made up of 15 amino acids. Trimming removed 2 bases from V and 4 bases from J, with 17 bases in between. CDR1 GTSNPN and CDR2 SVGIG come from the germline V gene (reference sequence). CDR3 nucleotide sequence: TGTGCCTGGAGTCCGGGGCTCCCCGGTATCTATGGCTACACCTTC. The encoded protein is CAWSPGLPGIYGYTF.

The chain carries TRBV27 and TRBJ1-2; no definite D call. The germline V gene encodes CDR1 MNHEY and CDR2 SMNVEV (reference sequence). The CDR3 covers 18 residues. The V end was cut by 6 bases, the J end by 0 bases, with 23 bases between. Here the CDR3 DNA reads TGTGCCAGCAGATTCCTTGGGCAAGGCCCCATATCTAACTATGGCTACACCTTC. Translated, it gives CASRFLGQGPISNYGYTF.

The chain is built from TRBV7-2 and TRBJ2-3, with D unclear. The CDR3 totals 12 residues. Between the trimmed V and J ends, which lost 4 bases and 7 bases, there was a span of 9 bases. Germline V lookup: CDR1 SGHTA, CDR2 FQGNSA. The CDR3 DNA reads TGTGCCAGCAGCTATGATGCTTATACGCAGTATTTT. Protein sequence: CASSYDAYTQYF.

J is TRBJ1-1 and V is TRBV14; D is ambiguous. Trimming cost V 4 bases and J 3 bases, with 12 bases left between them. Germline-derived CDR1 and CDR2 are SGHDN and FVKESK. CDR3 size: 14 residues. The chain's CDR3 is CASSLFGSYTEAFF. Written as DNA, the CDR3 is TGTGCCAGCAGCCTTTTTGGGTCGTACACTGAAGCTTTCTTT.

The gene calls are TRBV18 and TRBJ2-1; D remains unclear. The CDR3 is 14 residues long. Germline CDR1 is KGHSH and CDR2 is LQKENI. V lost 3 bases to trimming and J lost 5 bases, with 11 bases between them. CDR3 region: CASSPGKGNNEQFF. The CDR3 DNA sequence: TGTGCCAGCTCACCGGGAAAGGGAAACAATGAGCAGTTCTTC.

This chain connects TRBV5-5 to TRBJ1-4, with 10 bases matching TRBD1. There are 18 residues in the CDR3. With V trimmed by 0 bases and J by 6 bases, 11 bases remained unmatched. Germline V CDR1 and CDR2: SGHKS, YYEKEE (reference sequence). DNA for the CDR3: TGTGCCAGCAGCTTGGCGGGACAGGGGCTACCGGTATATGAAAAACTGTTTTTT. It translates to CASSLAGQGLPVYEKLFF. Full variable domain (rest looked up from reference TRBV5-5 and TRBJ1-4): DAGVTQSPTHLIKTRGQQVTLRCSPISGHKSVSWYQQVLGQGPQFIFQYYEKEERGRGNFPDRFSARQFPNYSSELNVNALLLGDSALYLCASSLAGQGLPVYEKLFFGSGTQLSVL.

The J gene is TRBJ2-1, the V gene TRBV11-2, with D perhaps given as TRBD1 or TRBD2 (5 bases each). The CDR3 consists of 14 residues. V was shortened by 6 bases and J by 9 bases, with 18 bases between the two germline ends. CDR1 and CDR2 from the germline V gene are SGHAT and FQNNGV. The CDR3 DNA is TGTGCCAGCAGTTTATGGGACCTGGGCCGTGAGCAGTTCTTC. This translates into CASSLWDLGREQFF.

J is TRBJ1-1 and V is TRBV4-3; D is ambiguous. The germline V and J ends were trimmed by 4 bases and 1 base, with 7 bases remaining between them. Germline V gene data show CDR1 as LGHNA and CDR2 as YSLEER. CDR3 length equals 13 residues. The CDR3 loop is CASSPPGNTEAFF. The DNA for the CDR3 is TGCGCCAGCAGCCCACCAGGGAACACTGAAGCTTTCTTT.

The gene calls are TRBV20-1 and TRBJ2-5; D gene uncertain. CDR1 is DFQATT and CDR2 is SNEGSKA in the germline V gene (reference sequence). Deletions cut 5 bases from V and 7 bases from J, with 8 bases between. The CDR3 runs 10 residues. CDR3 sequence (DNA): TGCAGTGCTCCCCGGCGGACCCAGTACTTC. It is translated as CSAPRRTQYF.